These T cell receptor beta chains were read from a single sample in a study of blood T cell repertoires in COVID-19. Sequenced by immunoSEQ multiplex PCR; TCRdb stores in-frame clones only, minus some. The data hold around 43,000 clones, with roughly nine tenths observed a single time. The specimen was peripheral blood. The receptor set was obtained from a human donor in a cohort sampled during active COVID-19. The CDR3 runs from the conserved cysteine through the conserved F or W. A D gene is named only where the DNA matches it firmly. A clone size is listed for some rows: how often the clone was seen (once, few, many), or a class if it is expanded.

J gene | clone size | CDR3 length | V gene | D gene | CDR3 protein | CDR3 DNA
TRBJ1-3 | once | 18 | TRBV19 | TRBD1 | CASSIPPGQEPKGNTIYF | TGTGCCAGTAGTATCCCCCCGGGACAGGAGCCCAAGGGAAACACCATATATTTT
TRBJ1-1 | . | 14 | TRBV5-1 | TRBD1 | CASSPGTGNTEAFF | TGCGCCAGCAGCCCCGGGACAGGGAACACTGAAGCTTTCTTT
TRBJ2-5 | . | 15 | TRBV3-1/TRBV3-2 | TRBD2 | CASSHSSGNQETQYF | TGTGCCAGCAGCCATTCTAGCGGGAACCAAGAGACCCAGTACTTC
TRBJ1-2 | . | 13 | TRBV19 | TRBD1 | CARRQGLSYGYTF | TGTGCCAGGAGACAGGGCCTCTCCTATGGCTACACCTTC
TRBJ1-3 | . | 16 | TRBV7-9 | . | CASSSPTVLSGNTIYF | TGTGCCAGCAGCTCCCCGACAGTACTCTCTGGAAACACCATATATTTT
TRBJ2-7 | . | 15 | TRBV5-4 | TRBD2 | CASSLAGESSYEQYF | TGTGCCAGCAGCTTAGCGGGGGAATCTTCCTACGAGCAGTACTTC
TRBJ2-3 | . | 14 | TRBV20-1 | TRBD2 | CSASSGGGTDTQYF | TGCAGTGCTAGTAGCGGGGGGGGCACAGATACGCAGTATTTT
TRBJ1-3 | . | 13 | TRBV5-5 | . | CASSLAAGNTIYF | TGTGCCAGCAGCTTGGCGGCTGGAAACACCATATATTTT
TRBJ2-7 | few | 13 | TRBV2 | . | CASSGDSRGEQYF | TGTGCCAGCAGTGGGGACTCCCGGGGCGAGCAGTACTTC
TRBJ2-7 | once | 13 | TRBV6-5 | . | CASSYGGHYEQYF | TGTGCCAGCAGTTACGGGGGACACTACGAGCAGTACTTC
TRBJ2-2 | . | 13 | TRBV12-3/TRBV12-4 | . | CASSFYSSGELFF | TGTGCCAGCAGTTTCTACTCGAGCGGGGAGCTGTTTTTT
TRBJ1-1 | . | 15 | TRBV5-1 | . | CASSDVPGQNTEAFF | TGCGCCAGCAGCGATGTCCCGGGACAGAACACTGAAGCTTTCTTT
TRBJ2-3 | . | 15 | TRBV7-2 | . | CASSLSGRVEDTQYF | TGTGCCAGCAGCTTATCGGGCAGGGTTGAAGATACGCAGTATTTT
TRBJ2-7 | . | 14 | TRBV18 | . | CASSPATGPYEQYF | TGTGCCAGCTCACCTGCGACAGGACCCTACGAGCAGTACTTC
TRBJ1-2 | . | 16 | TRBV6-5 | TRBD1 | CASSYTETGEDYGYTF | TGTGCCAGCAGTTACACTGAGACAGGGGAGGACTATGGCTACACCTTC
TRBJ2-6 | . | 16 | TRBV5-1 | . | CASTKTQGTGANVLTF | TGCGCCAGCACGAAGACTCAGGGTACTGGGGCCAACGTCCTGACTTTC
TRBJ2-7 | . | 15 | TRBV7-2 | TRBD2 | CASSVAGTNTYEQYF | TGTGCCAGCAGCGTAGCCGGGACTAATACCTACGAGCAGTACTTC
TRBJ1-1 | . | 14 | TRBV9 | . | CASSVGRGPSEAFF | TGTGCCAGCAGCGTAGGGCGGGGCCCCTCTGAAGCTTTCTTT
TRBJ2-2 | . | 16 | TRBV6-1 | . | CASSEWVVGVSGELFF | TGTGCCAGCAGTGAATGGGTGGTAGGGGTATCCGGGGAGCTGTTTTTT
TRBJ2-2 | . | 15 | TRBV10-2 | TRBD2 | CASRAGTRSTGELFF | TGCGCCAGCAGGGCCGGGACTAGATCAACCGGGGAGCTGTTTTTT
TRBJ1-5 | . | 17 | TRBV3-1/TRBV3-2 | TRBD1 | CASSQGTRQGSNQPQHF | TGTGCCAGCAGCCAGGGTACCAGACAGGGCAGCAATCAGCCCCAGCATTTT
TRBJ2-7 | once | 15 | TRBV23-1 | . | CASSQVTGEEYEQYF | TGCGCCAGCAGTCAAGTCACAGGGGAGGAGTACGAGCAGTACTTC
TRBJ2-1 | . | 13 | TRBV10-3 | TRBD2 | CGISREEANEQFF | TGTGGCATCAGTCGGGAGGAGGCAAATGAGCAGTTCTTC
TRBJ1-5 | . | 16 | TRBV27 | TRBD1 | CASSSVTGVSNQPQHF | TGTGCCAGCAGTTCAGTCACAGGGGTTAGCAATCAGCCCCAGCATTTT
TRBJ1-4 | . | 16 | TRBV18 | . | CASSPYGQIASEKLFF | TGTGCCAGCTCACCTTACGGACAGATAGCATCCGAAAAACTGTTTTTT
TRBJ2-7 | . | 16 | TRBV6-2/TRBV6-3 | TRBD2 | CASSKGLAALRYEQYF | TGTGCCAGCAGCAAGGGACTAGCGGCCCTAAGGTACGAGCAGTACTTC
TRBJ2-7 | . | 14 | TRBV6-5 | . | CASSTAARGYEQYF | TGTGCCAGCAGTACAGCGGCACGGGGGTACGAGCAGTACTTC
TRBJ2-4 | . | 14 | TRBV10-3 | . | CAISPGTSSNIQYF | TGTGCCATCAGTCCCGGGACTTCCTCAAACATTCAGTACTTC